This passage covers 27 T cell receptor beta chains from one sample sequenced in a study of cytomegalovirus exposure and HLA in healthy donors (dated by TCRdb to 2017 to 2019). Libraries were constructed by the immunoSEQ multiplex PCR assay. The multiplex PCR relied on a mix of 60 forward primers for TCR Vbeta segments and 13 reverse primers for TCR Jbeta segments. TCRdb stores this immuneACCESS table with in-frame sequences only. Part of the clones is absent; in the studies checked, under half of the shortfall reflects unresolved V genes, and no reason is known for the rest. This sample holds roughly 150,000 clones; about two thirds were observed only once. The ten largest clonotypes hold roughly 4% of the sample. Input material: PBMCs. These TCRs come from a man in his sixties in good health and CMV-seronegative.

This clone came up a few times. DNA of the CDR3: TGTGCCAGCAGTTTATTACCGCGGGTAACCGGGACTCCGAACACCGGGGAGCTGTTTTTT. This codes for CASSLLPRVTGTPNTGELFF. The chain recombines TRBV27 with TRBJ2-2, with D tentatively TRBD2 (6 bases). CDR3 length: 20 amino acids. CDR1 is MNHEY and CDR2 is SMNVEV in the germline V gene (reference sequence). With 1 base removed from V and 0 bases from J, the gap between germline ends came to 21 bases.

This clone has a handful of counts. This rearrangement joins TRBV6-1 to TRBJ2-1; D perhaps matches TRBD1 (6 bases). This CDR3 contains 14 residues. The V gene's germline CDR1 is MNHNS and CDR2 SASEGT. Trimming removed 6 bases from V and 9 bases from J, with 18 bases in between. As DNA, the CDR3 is TGTGCCAGCAGCCACACCGCGACAGGACCTGAGCAGTTCTTC. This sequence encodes CASSHTATGPEQFF.

CDR3 DNA: TGTGCCTGGATGGGCTCCAACTCCTACGAGCAGTACTTC. This translates into CAWMGSNSYEQYF. This chain uses TRBV30 with TRBJ2-7; the D is unclear. Deletions cut 4 bases from V and 0 bases from J, with 10 bases between. The CDR3 contains 13 residues. Germline CDR1 and CDR2: GTSNPN and SVGIG (reference sequence).

CDR3 in DNA: TGCGCCAGCAGCTTGGGAAACAGGGAATGGAACACTGAAGCTTTCTTT. Its protein product is CASSLGNREWNTEAFF. The rearrangement joins TRBV5-1 to TRBJ1-1, with D maybe TRBD1 (6 bases). The CDR3 sequence is 16 residues long. Looked up from germline, CDR1 is SGHRS and CDR2 is YFSETQ. Trimming removed 0 bases at V and 1 base at J, with 13 bases between. Complete variable domain (other parts from reference TRBV5-1 and TRBJ1-1): KAGVTQTPRYLIKTRGQQVTLSCSPISGHRSVSWYQQTPGQGLQFLFEYFSETQRNKGNFPGRFSGRQFSNSRSEMNVSTLELGDSALYLCASSLGNREWNTEAFFGQGTRLTVV.

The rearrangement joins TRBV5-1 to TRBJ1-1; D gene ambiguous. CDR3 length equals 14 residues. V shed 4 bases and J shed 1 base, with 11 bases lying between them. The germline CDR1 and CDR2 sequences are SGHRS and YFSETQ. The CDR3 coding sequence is TGCGCCAGCAGCGAGATGACGGGGAACACTGAAGCTTTCTTT. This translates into CASSEMTGNTEAFF.

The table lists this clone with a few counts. The CDR3 loop reads CASWRDRTYNEQFF. As DNA, the CDR3 is TGTGCCAGCTGGCGGGACAGGACCTACAATGAGCAGTTCTTC. This chain connects TRBV28 to TRBJ2-1; TRBD1 matches at 8 bases. V dropped 8 bases and J dropped 2; count of bases not matched to a gene: 5. CDR3 size: 14 residues. The germline V gene encodes CDR1 MDHEN and CDR2 SYDVKM.

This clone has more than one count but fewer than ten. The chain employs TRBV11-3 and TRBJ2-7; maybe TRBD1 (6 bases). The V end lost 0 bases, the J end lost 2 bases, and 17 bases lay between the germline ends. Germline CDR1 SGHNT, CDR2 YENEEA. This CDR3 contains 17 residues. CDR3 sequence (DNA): TGTGCCAGCAGCTTAGAGGTGATTCAGGGGATGGCCTACGAGCAGTACTTC. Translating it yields CASSLEVIQGMAYEQYF.

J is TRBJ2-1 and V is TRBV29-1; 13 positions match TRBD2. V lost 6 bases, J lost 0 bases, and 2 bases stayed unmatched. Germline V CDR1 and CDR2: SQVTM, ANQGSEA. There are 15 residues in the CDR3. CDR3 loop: CSVGTSGTSYNEQFF. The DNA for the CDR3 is TGCAGCGTCGGGACTAGCGGGACCTCCTACAATGAGCAGTTCTTC.

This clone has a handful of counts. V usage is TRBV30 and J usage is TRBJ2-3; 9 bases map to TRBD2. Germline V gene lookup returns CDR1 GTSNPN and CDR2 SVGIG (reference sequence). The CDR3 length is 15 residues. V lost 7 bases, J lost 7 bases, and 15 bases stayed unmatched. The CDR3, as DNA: TGTGCCTCCGAGGGGTTAGCGGGAGCAGGAAATACGCAGTATTTT. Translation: CASEGLAGAGNTQYF.

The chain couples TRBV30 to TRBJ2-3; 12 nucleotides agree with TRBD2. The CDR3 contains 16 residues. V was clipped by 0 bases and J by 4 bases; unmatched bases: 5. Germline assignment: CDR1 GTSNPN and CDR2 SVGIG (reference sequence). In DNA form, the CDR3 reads TGTGCCTGGAGTGTTAGGGCTAGCGGGAGGGCAGATACGCAGTATTTT. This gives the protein CAWSVRASGRADTQYF.

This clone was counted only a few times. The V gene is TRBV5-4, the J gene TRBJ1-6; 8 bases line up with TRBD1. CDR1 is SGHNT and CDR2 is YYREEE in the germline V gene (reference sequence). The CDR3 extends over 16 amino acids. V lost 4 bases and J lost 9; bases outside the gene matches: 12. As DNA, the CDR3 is TGTGCCAGCAGCGGTGAATTGACAGGGGAGGGTTCACCCCTCCACTTT. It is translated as CASSGELTGEGSPLHF. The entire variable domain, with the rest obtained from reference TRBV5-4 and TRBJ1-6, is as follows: ETGVTQSPTHLIKTRGQQVTLRCSSQSGHNTVSWYQQALGQGPQFIFQYYREEENGRGNFPPRFSGLQFPNYSSELNVNALELDDSALYLCASSGELTGEGSPLHFGNGTRLTVT.

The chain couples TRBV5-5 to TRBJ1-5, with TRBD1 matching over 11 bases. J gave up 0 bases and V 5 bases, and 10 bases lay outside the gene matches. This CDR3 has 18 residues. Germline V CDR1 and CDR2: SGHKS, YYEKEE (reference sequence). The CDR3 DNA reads TGTGCCAGCAGGGCCGGGACAGGGGGGGGGAATAGCAATCAGCCCCAGCATTTT. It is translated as CASRAGTGGGNSNQPQHF.

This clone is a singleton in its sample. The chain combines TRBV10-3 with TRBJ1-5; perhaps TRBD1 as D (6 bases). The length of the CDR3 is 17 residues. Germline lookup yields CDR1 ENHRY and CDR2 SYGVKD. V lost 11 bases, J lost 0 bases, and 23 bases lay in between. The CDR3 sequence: CAASGTPTTDSNQPQHF. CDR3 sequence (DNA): TGTGCCGCCTCCGGGACACCAACAACCGATAGCAATCAGCCCCAGCATTTT.

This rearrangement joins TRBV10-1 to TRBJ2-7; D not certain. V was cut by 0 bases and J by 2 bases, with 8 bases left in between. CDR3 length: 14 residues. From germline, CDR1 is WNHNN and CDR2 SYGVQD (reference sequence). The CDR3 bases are TGCGCCAGCAGTGAGTCCGGTCCAACCTACGAGCAGTACTTC. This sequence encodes CASSESGPTYEQYF.

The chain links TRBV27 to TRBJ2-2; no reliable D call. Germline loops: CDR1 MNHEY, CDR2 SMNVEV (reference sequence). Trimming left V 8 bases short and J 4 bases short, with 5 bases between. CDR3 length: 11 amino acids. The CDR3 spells CASCSTGELFF. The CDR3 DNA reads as TGTGCCAGCTGTAGCACCGGGGAGCTGTTTTTT.

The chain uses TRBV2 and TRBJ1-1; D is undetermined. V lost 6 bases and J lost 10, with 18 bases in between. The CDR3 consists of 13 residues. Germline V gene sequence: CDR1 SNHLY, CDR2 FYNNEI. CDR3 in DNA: TGTGCCAGCAGCCCTGACACCAAGGGAGCAGCTTTCTTT. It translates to CASSPDTKGAAFF. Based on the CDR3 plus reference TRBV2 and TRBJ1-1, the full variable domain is EPEVTQTPSHQVTQMGQEVILRCVPISNHLYFYWYRQILGQKVEFLVSFYNNEISEKSEIFDDQFSVERPDGSNFTLKIRSTKLEDSAMYFCASSPDTKGAAFFGQGTRLTVV.

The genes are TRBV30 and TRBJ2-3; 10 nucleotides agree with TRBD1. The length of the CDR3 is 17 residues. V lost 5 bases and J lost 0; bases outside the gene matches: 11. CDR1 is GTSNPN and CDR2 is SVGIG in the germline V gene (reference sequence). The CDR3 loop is CAWYSGQGIISTDTQYF. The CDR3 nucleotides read TGTGCCTGGTATTCGGGACAGGGGATAATTAGCACAGATACGCAGTATTTT.

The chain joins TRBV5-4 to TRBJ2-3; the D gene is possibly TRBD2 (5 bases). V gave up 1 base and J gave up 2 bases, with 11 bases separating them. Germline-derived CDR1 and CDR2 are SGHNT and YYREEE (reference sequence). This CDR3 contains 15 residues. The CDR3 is CASSLLPGNTDTQYF. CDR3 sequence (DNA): TGTGCCAGCAGCTTGTTGCCGGGAAACACAGATACGCAGTATTTT.

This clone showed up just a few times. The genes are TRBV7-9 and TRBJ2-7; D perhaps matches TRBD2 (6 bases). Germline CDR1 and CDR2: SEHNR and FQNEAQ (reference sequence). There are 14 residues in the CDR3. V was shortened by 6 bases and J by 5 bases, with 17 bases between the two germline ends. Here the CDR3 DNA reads TGTGCCAGCAGGACACCGGACGGCGGGGACGAGCAGTACTTC. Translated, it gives CASRTPDGGDEQYF.

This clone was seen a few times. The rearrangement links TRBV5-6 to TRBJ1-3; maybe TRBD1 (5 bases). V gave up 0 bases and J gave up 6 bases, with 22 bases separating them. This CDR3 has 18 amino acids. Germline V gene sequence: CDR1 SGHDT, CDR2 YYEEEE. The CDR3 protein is CASSLGTATASGANTIYF. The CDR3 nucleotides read TGTGCCAGCAGCTTGGGGACCGCAACCGCCTCTGGGGCAAACACCATATATTTT.

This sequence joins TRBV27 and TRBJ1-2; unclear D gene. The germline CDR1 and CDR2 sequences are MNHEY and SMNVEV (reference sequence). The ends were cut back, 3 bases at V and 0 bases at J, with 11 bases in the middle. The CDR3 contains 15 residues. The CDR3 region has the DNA TGTGCCAGCAGTTTTCGAGTCTCGGCTAACTATGGCTACACCTTC. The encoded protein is CASSFRVSANYGYTF.

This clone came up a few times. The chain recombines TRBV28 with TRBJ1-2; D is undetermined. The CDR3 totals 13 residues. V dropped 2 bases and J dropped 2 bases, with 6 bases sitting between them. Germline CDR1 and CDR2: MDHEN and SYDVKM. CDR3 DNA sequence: TGTGCCAGCAGTTTAGGGCAGAACTATGGCTACACCTTC. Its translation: CASSLGQNYGYTF.

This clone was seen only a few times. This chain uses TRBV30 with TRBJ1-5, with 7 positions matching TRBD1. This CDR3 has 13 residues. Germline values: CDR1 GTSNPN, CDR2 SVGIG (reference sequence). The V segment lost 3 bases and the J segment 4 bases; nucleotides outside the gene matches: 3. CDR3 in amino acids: CAWSEGANQPQHF. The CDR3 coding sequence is TGTGCCTGGAGCGAGGGGGCGAATCAGCCCCAGCATTTT.

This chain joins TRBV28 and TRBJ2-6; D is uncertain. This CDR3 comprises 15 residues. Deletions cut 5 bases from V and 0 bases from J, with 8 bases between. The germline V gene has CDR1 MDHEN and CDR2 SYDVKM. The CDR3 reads CASSAEDSGANVLTF. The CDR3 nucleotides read TGTGCCAGCAGTGCCGAGGACTCTGGGGCCAACGTCCTGACTTTC.

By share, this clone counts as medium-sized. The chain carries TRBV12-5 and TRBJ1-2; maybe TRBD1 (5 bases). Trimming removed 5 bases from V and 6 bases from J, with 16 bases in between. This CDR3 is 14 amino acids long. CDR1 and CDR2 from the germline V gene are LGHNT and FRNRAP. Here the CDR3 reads CASGISRGSDGYTF. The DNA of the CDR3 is TGTGCTAGTGGTATCTCCCGGGGGTCGGATGGCTACACCTTC.

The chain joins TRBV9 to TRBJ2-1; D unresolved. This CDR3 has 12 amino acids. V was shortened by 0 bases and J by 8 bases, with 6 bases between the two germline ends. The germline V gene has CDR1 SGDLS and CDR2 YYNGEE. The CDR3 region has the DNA TGTGCCAGCAGCGTAGGAGAGGATGAGCAGTTCTTC. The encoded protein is CASSVGEDEQFF. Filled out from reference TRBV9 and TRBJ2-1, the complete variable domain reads DSGVTQTPKHLITATGQRVTLRCSPRSGDLSVYWYQQSLDQGLQFLIQYYNGEERAKGNILERFSAQQFPDLHSELNLSSLELGDSALYFCASSVGEDEQFFGPGTRLTVL.

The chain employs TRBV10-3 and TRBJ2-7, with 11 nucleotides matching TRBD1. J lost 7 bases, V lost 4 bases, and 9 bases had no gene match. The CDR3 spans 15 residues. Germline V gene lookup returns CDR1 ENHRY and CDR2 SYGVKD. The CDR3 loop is CAISATRTGGEEQYF. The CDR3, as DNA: TGTGCCATCAGTGCCACGCGGACAGGGGGCGAGGAGCAGTACTTC.